The source of this T cell receptor beta chain is a study of OX40 agonist ivuxolimab in advanced cancers. Systemic immunosuppression or a history of autoimmune disease excluded patients. Remarks on this clone: Its antigen remains unidentified.

Study findings and constraints: On average, CD8+ T cells showed a greater number of expanded clones than CD4+.

Looked up from germline, CDR1 is MNHEY and CDR2 is SMNVEV (reference sequence). This CDR3 contains 14 residues. Losses at the gene ends were 4 bases for V and 5 bases for J; bases not matched to a gene: 6. Method: immunoSEQ multiplex PCR; TCRdb's copy keeps in-frame clones and lacks some. The sample contains 50,000 to 65,000 clones, around nine tenths of which appear only once. The chain is built from TRBV27 and TRBJ2-5, with TRBD1 matching over 8 bases. The sequenced sample was CD4+ or CD8+ T cells sorted from blood, obtained in a trial of the OX40 agonist ivuxolimab. This receptor was identified in an adult with an advanced solid tumor such as melanoma, head and neck, liver or kidney cancer. CDR3 sequence: CASSSAGGGETQYF. Written as DNA, the CDR3 is TGTGCCAGCAGTTCCGCAGGGGGCGGGGAGACCCAGTACTTC.